The source of this T cell receptor (beta chain) is a study of blood T cell repertoires in COVID-19. The CDR3 is 13 residues long. Between the trimmed V and J ends, which lost 10 bases and 0 bases, there was a span of 10 bases. The germline gives CDR1 LGHDT, CDR2 YNNKEL (reference sequence). Produced via immunoSEQ multiplex PCR; TCRdb's table is partial and in-frame only. Of 150,000 to 200,000 clones in the sample, 82% were seen once. What was sequenced was PBMCs or T cells enriched from blood (not recorded which). V gene TRBV3-1 (or the pseudogene TRBV3-2) combines with J gene TRBJ2-1, with D tentatively TRBD2 (5 bases). The receptor's source is an older woman with acute COVID-19. CDR3: CATGESSYNEQFF. The CDR3 nucleotides read TGTGCCACCGGGGAGAGCTCCTACAATGAGCAGTTCTTC.